The clone carrying this T cell receptor (beta chain) was observed a single time. This sample is drawn from a study of blood T cell repertoires in COVID-19. On the study more broadly: Samples taken during acute and convalescent COVID-19 were collected in the United States, Italy and Spain. PBMCs, B-cell-depleted T cells, or T cells were the source of the cDNA or gDNA that made up the material.

CDR3 length equals 16 residues. The germline CDR1 and CDR2 sequences are MNHEY and SMNVEV (reference sequence). With 0 bases removed from V and 15 bases from J, the gap between germline ends came to 24 bases. Original handling: It was from reference gene primer amplification that nucleated cell counts were estimated. The data were produced by immunoSEQ multiplex PCR, yet TCRdb's version contains in-frame clones alone and is incomplete. V, J and clone size were drawn from that table, and D and trimming were deduced from the DNA. This table has 450,000 to 500,000 clones, 70% to 90% appearing once. Specimen: peripheral blood. The clonotype comes from a human donor in a cohort sampled during active COVID-19. The rearrangement uses TRBV27 and TRBJ1-5; the D gene is possibly TRBD1 (6 bases). Here the CDR3 reads CASSLSRPPLGHRVHF. CDR3 nucleotide sequence: TGTGCCAGCAGTTTATCGCGGCCTCCGTTGGGACACCGGGTGCATTTT.